Listed below are T cell receptor beta chains from one sample, sequenced in a study of spatial heterogeneity in lung cancer. TCRdb passed the 5' RACE reads through MiXCR, listing each CDR3 protein once. The table has more than 80,000 distinct CDR3 sequences, around 12% seen once. Material: PBMCs, obtained at surgery. The receptors were sampled from a male donor with early-stage non-small cell lung cancer. Both conserved end residues are part of each CDR3. Fields, in order: D gene, clone size, J gene, V gene, CDR3 DNA, CDR3 protein. A D gene is named only where the DNA matches it firmly. The size field is filled for only some rows; it gives once, few, many or a size class.

D: NA; size: few; J: TRBJ2-3; V: TRBV20-1; DNA: TGCAGTGCCCCTGATGTCAGGGGAGGTACGCAGTATTTT; CDR3: CSAPDVRGGTQYF
D: NA; size: few; J: TRBJ2-5; V: TRBV5-4; DNA: TGTGCCAGCAGGCTAGGAGGCTCGGAGACCCAGTACTTC; CDR3: CASRLGGSETQYF
D: TRBD1; size: NA; J: TRBJ2-1; V: TRBV20-1; DNA: TGCAGTGCTAGAGATTGGGCCAGGGGGTATAGAAATGAGCAGTTCTTC; CDR3: CSARDWARGYRNEQFF
D: NA; size: NA; J: TRBJ1-1; V: TRBV20-1; DNA: TGCAGTGCTTCAGGTGGGGGGAACACTGAAGCTTTCTTT; CDR3: CSASGGGNTEAFF
D: TRBD2; size: NA; J: TRBJ2-1; V: TRBV7-9; DNA: TGTGCCAGCAGCTTCGGGACTAGCGGAGGTGAGCAGTTCTTC; CDR3: CASSFGTSGGEQFF
D: NA; size: few; J: TRBJ1-2; V: TRBV6-5; DNA: TGTGCCAGCAGTTACACCAGGGATTCCGGCTACACCTTC; CDR3: CASSYTRDSGYTF
D: NA; size: many; J: TRBJ2-1; V: TRBV4-1; DNA: TGCGCCAGCAGCCTAGCCTGGGACTCCTACAATGAGCAGTTCTTC; CDR3: CASSLAWDSYNEQFF
D: NA; size: NA; J: TRBJ2-7; V: TRBV20-1; DNA: TGCAGTGCTAGCCAACAGGGTTCCGAGCAGTACTTC; CDR3: CSASQQGSEQYF
D: NA; size: NA; J: TRBJ2-4; V: TRBV3-1; DNA: TGTGCCAGCAGCCTCAGGCCCAAAAACATTCAGTACTTC; CDR3: CASSLRPKNIQYF
D: TRBD1; size: few; J: TRBJ2-5; V: TRBV20-1; DNA: TGCAGTGCAGATACCGGGACAGGAAGCCTAGAGACCCAGTACTTC; CDR3: CSADTGTGSLETQYF
D: NA; size: NA; J: TRBJ2-2; V: TRBV12-3/TRBV12-4; DNA: TGTGCCAGCAGTTTAGTACCGACAGGTTGGGCCGGGGAGCTGTTTTTT; CDR3: CASSLVPTGWAGELFF
D: NA; size: NA; J: TRBJ1-4; V: TRBV20-1; DNA: TGCAGTGCTAGAGCTCTCGCGGCCTCAACTAATGAAAAACTGTTTTTT; CDR3: CSARALAASTNEKLFF
D: NA; size: few; J: TRBJ1-5; V: TRBV7-9; DNA: TGTGCCAGCGGTCCGGGACGCCTAAATGGGACCCAGCATTTT; CDR3: CASGPGRLNGTQHF
D: NA; size: NA; J: TRBJ2-5; V: TRBV24-1; DNA: TGTGCCACCAGTGGGTCCAGTGGCCGGGGAGAGACCCAGTACTTC; CDR3: CATSGSSGRGETQYF
D: TRBD1; size: NA; J: TRBJ2-1; V: TRBV30; DNA: TGTGCCTGGAGGGGGGACAGGGGCTATTATTTC; CDR3: CAWRGDRGYYF
D: NA; size: NA; J: TRBJ2-1; V: TRBV7-2; DNA: TGTGCCAGCAGCCCCGAACAGGGCTATGAGCAGTTCTTC; CDR3: CASSPEQGYEQFF
D: TRBD2; size: few; J: TRBJ2-7; V: TRBV12-3/TRBV12-4; DNA: TGTGCCAGCAGCCCGGGAGGGGTGGAGTACTTC; CDR3: CASSPGGVEYF
D: TRBD2; size: NA; J: TRBJ2-7; V: TRBV20-1; DNA: TGCAGTGCTATCTCCGCACGGGGGGTTGGCTACGAGCAGTACTTC; CDR3: CSAISARGVGYEQYF
D: NA; size: few; J: TRBJ2-6; V: TRBV5-1; DNA: TGCGCCAGCAGTACGAGTACCGGCTCTGGGGCCAACGTCCTGACTTTC; CDR3: CASSTSTGSGANVLTF
D: NA; size: many; J: TRBJ1-6; V: TRBV7-3; DNA: TGTGCCAGCAGCCCCCCCGGAGGGGCTAAGGCAGAATTTAGTAATTCACCCCTCCACTTT; CDR3: CASSPPGGAKAEFSNSPLHF
D: NA; size: many; J: TRBJ1-2; V: TRBV20-1; DNA: TGCAGTGCTAGAGGGACAAACTATGGCTACACCTTC; CDR3: CSARGTNYGYTF
D: NA; size: NA; J: TRBJ2-3; V: TRBV18; DNA: TGTGCCAGCTACCCGTCGTGCACAGATACGCAGTATTTT; CDR3: CASYPSCTDTQYF
D: NA; size: many; J: TRBJ2-6; V: TRBV6-6; DNA: TGTGCCAGCAGTTTCACAGGGAACTCTGGGGCCAACGTCCTGACTTTC; CDR3: CASSFTGNSGANVLTF
D: TRBD2; size: many; J: TRBJ2-1; V: TRBV7-2; DNA: TGTGCCAGCAGCTTCTCCGGGACTAGCGCCCACAATGAGCAGTTCTTC; CDR3: CASSFSGTSAHNEQFF
D: TRBD2; size: NA; J: TRBJ2-7; V: TRBV3-1; DNA: TGTGCCAGCAGCCCCCGGCGGGGGGGCCCCTACGAGCAGTACTTC; CDR3: CASSPRRGGPYEQYF
D: NA; size: few; J: TRBJ2-3; V: TRBV20-1; DNA: TGCAGTGCTAGGAGAGGGAGCCTTGTTACAGATACGCAGTATTTT; CDR3: CSARRGSLVTDTQYF
D: NA; size: many; J: TRBJ2-2; V: TRBV7-9; DNA: TGTGCCAGCAGCTACCGCCGGGACAAGAACACCGGGGAGCTGTTTTTT; CDR3: CASSYRRDKNTGELFF
D: NA; size: NA; J: TRBJ1-3; V: TRBV4-3; DNA: TGCGCCAGCAGCCAAGATCGCCCGGACACCATATATTTT; CDR3: CASSQDRPDTIYF
D: NA; size: NA; J: TRBJ1-2; V: TRBV29-1; DNA: TGCAGCGTTGAGGCAGGGCAGGGCTACACCTTC; CDR3: CSVEAGQGYTF
D: NA; size: NA; J: TRBJ1-4; V: TRBV20-1; DNA: TGCAGTGCTAGAGATGGGGGGACCGATGAAAAACTGTTTTTT; CDR3: CSARDGGTDEKLFF
D: NA; size: NA; J: TRBJ2-5; V: TRBV29-1; DNA: TGCAGCGCAGACGGGGCCTCCGGGCGGGGAGAGACCCAGTACTTC; CDR3: CSADGASGRGETQYF
D: NA; size: NA; J: TRBJ2-1; V: TRBV20-1; DNA: TGCAGTGCTAGGCCTTCGCCGGGCCCGAATGAGCAGTTCTTC; CDR3: CSARPSPGPNEQFF
D: NA; size: few; J: TRBJ1-1; V: TRBV12-3/TRBV12-4; DNA: TGTGCCAGCAGGGCAGGATTCCGGAGGTCTGAAGCTTTCTTT; CDR3: CASRAGFRRSEAFF
D: TRBD2; size: few; J: TRBJ2-7; V: TRBV5-5; DNA: TGTGCCAGCAGCTCGGGACTAGCGGAAACATACGAGCAGTACTTC; CDR3: CASSSGLAETYEQYF
D: TRBD2; size: NA; J: TRBJ2-5; V: TRBV12-3/TRBV12-4; DNA: TGTGCCAGCAGCAGGACTAGCGGGGGGGCTTCGGAGACCCAGTACTTC; CDR3: CASSRTSGGASETQYF
D: NA; size: few; J: TRBJ2-3; V: TRBV27; DNA: TGTGCCAGCAGTTTACCGGGAGTTGGTACGCAGTATTTT; CDR3: CASSLPGVGTQYF
D: TRBD2; size: few; J: TRBJ2-7; V: TRBV5-4; DNA: TGTGCCAGCAGCTTGGACGGGACTAGCGGGAGGTCGCAGTACTTC; CDR3: CASSLDGTSGRSQYF
D: NA; size: many; J: TRBJ2-7; V: TRBV12-1; DNA: TGTGCCAGGAAGGGACAGGTTATCTACGAGCAGTACTTC; CDR3: CARKGQVIYEQYF
D: NA; size: many; J: TRBJ2-7; V: TRBV3-1; DNA: TGTGCCAGCAGCCAAGATCAAAGCGGGCGAGCCTACGAGCAGTACTTC; CDR3: CASSQDQSGRAYEQYF
D: NA; size: NA; J: TRBJ2-5; V: TRBV7-9; DNA: TGTGCCAGCAGCACCCGACAGGCCCCCGGGGAGACCCAGTACTTC; CDR3: CASSTRQAPGETQYF